A single sample is the source of the 20 T cell receptor beta chains below, sequenced in a study of cytomegalovirus exposure and HLA in healthy donors. 13 Jbeta primers and 60 Vbeta primers were used for the PCR. The table came from immunoSEQ multiplex PCR; TCRdb's copy has only in-frame clones and leaves some out. The sample gives some 160,000 clones, roughly 88% of which show up once; 5% to 7% is in the top ten. Sequencing was done on a sample of PBMCs. The source is a man aged 45-65 years in good health and CMV-seropositive.

V usage is TRBV6-5 and J usage is TRBJ2-3; TRBD1 agrees at 12 bases. CDR1 and CDR2 (germline): MNHEY, SVGAGI. CDR3 length: 15 residues. V dropped 6 bases and J dropped 6; count of bases not matched to a gene: 7. CDR3 nucleotide sequence: TGTGCCAGCAGCAGCACGGGACAGGGGGCGGATACGCAGTATTTT. This translates into CASSSTGQGADTQYF.

This clone was picked up a small number of times. The V call is TRBV6-5, the J call TRBJ2-7; 9 positions agree with TRBD2. The CDR3 spans 15 residues. Trimming at V came to 6 bases and at J to 0 bases, leaving 6 bases not matched to a gene. CDR1 MNHEY and CDR2 SVGAGI come from the germline V gene. The CDR3 is CASRPLAGSSYEQYV. The CDR3 nucleotides are TGTGCCAGCAGACCCCTAGCGGGAAGCTCCTACGAGCAGTACGTC.

This sequence joins TRBV7-8 and TRBJ1-1; no clear D. The V end was cut by 1 base, the J end by 8 bases, with 11 bases between. CDR3 length: 13 amino acids. Germline V gives CDR1 SGHVS, CDR2 FQNEAQ. CDR3 sequence: CASSLVLGREAFF. In nucleotides, the CDR3 is TGTGCCAGCAGCTTAGTTCTAGGCAGAGAAGCTTTCTTT.

The chain links TRBV6-5 to TRBJ2-3, with 14 nucleotides matching TRBD2. V was pared by 4 bases and J by 6 bases, with 3 bases of the junction left unmatched. The CDR3 spans 15 residues. The germline CDR1 and CDR2 sequences are MNHEY and SVGAGI. CDR3 DNA: TGTGCCAGCAGTTGGACTAGCGGGGGGCCGGATACGCAGTATTTT. Translation: CASSWTSGGPDTQYF.

The CDR3: CSVGGQGAKETQYF. Written as DNA, the CDR3 is TGCAGCGTTGGCGGACAGGGGGCTAAAGAGACCCAGTACTTC. The chain couples TRBV29-1 to TRBJ2-5; 11 bases fit TRBD1. The CDR3 consists of 14 residues. J was trimmed by 3 bases and V by 4 bases; bases with no gene match: 4. From germline, CDR1 is SQVTM and CDR2 ANQGSEA.

CDR3 nucleotide sequence: TGCGCCAGCAGCCTTAGCGGGGGGTACACAGATACGCAGTATTTT. Its protein is CASSLSGGYTDTQYF. This chain connects TRBV5-1 to TRBJ2-3, with 10 bases fitting TRBD2. V lost 4 bases to trimming and J lost 2 bases; unmatched junction nucleotides: 4. Germline CDR1 and CDR2: SGHRS and YFSETQ. This CDR3 contains 15 residues.

V gene TRBV28 combines with J gene TRBJ2-3, with a tentative D call TRBD2 (5 bases). With 6 bases removed from V and 0 bases from J, the gap between germline ends came to 16 bases. The CDR3 sequence is 16 residues long. Germline loops: CDR1 MDHEN, CDR2 SYDVKM. The CDR3 DNA sequence: TGTGCCAGCAGCGCTCTTGGGAGTCAGAGCACAGATACGCAGTATTTT. As protein: CASSALGSQSTDTQYF.

This clone was found once. The chain employs TRBV19 and TRBJ1-5; no clear D gene. V dropped 3 bases and J dropped 6 bases, with 15 bases sitting between them. Germline CDR1 reads LNHDA; CDR2 reads SQIVND (reference sequence). The CDR3 covers 15 residues. The CDR3 here is CASSMSHLEGQPQHF. Written as DNA, the CDR3 is TGTGCCAGTAGTATGTCCCACTTAGAGGGTCAGCCCCAGCATTTT. The full variable domain, rest sourced from reference TRBV19 and TRBJ1-5, is DGGITQSPKYLFRKEGQNVTLSCEQNLNHDAMYWYRQDPGQGLRLIYYSQIVNDFQKGDIAEGYSVSREKKESFPLTVTSAQKNPTAFYLCASSMSHLEGQPQHFGDGTRLSIL.

The chain recombines TRBV11-1 with TRBJ2-1, with 9 bases fitting TRBD2. V trimming: 4 bases; J trimming: 3 bases; junction bases outside the gene matches: 7. The CDR3 runs 16 residues. Per the germline V gene, CDR1 is SGHAT and CDR2 is FQDESV (reference sequence). The CDR3 DNA follows: TGTGCCAGCAGCTCGAGGCAGCGGGGGGACTACAATGAGCAGTTCTTC. Translation: CASSSRQRGDYNEQFF.

The rearrangement uses TRBV5-1 and TRBJ1-1, with TRBD1 matching over 8 bases. CDR3 length: 15 residues. Trimming cost V 6 bases and J 6 bases; bases outside gene matches: 13. In germline, CDR1 is SGHRS, CDR2 YFSETQ. This chain's CDR3 is CASTVSTGAKSEAFF. As DNA, the CDR3 is TGCGCCAGCACCGTCTCGACAGGGGCGAAGTCTGAAGCTTTCTTT.

The V gene is TRBV19, the J gene TRBJ1-2; weak D call: TRBD1 (5 bases). This CDR3 contains 11 residues. The V gene's germline CDR1 is LNHDA and CDR2 SQIVND (reference sequence). V lost 8 bases and J 5 bases, leaving 9 bases between the germline ends. In nucleotides, the CDR3 is TGTGCCAGTGAGCGGGGGTATGGCTACACCTTC. Translating gives CASERGYGYTF.

This sequence joins TRBV5-4 and TRBJ2-7, with TRBD1 identical over 8 bases. Germline CDR1 reads SGHNT; CDR2 reads YYREEE (reference sequence). The CDR3 totals 18 residues. The trim removed 0 bases at V and 2 bases at J, leaving 13 bases unmatched. The CDR3 loop is CASSLGQGAKVRPYEQYF. The CDR3 DNA sequence: TGTGCCAGCAGCTTGGGCCAGGGGGCTAAAGTTAGACCCTACGAGCAGTACTTC.

This clone was recorded only once. The junction differs from germline at one of its ends, possibly a read error. The J gene is TRBJ1-2, the V gene TRBV28, with 7 positions matching TRBD1. Germline V CDR1 and CDR2: MDHEN, SYDVKM. The CDR3 extends over 14 amino acids. CDR3 nucleotide sequence: TGTGCCAGCAGTTTAATTCGACAGGGAACCCTCGCTCCCTTC. Translation gives CASSLIRQGTLAPF.

This clone was observed a handful of times. The CDR3 region has the DNA TGTGCCAGCAGTTTCGGAGGGTCCGAGCAGTACTTC. Encoded protein: CASSFGGSEQYF. V gene TRBV27 combines with J gene TRBJ2-7; D might be TRBD2 (6 bases). V was trimmed by 3 bases and J by 6 bases, leaving 9 bases between them. The CDR3 has 12 amino acids. CDR1 is MNHEY, CDR2 SMNVEV, per germline (reference sequence).

The V call is TRBV7-3, the J call TRBJ2-7, with D uncertain. Germline-derived CDR1 and CDR2 are SGHTA and FQGTGA. V lost 2 bases and J 6 bases, leaving 8 bases between the germline ends. This CDR3 is 12 amino acids long. This CDR3 reads CASSLHSGEQYF. In DNA form, the CDR3 reads TGTGCCAGCAGCTTACATTCGGGCGAGCAGTACTTC.

This clone was detected only a few times. Written as DNA, the CDR3 is TGTGCCAGCAGGCTAGCGGGAGGGACACAGGATACGCAGTATTTT. Protein sequence: CASRLAGGTQDTQYF. V and J are TRBV2 and TRBJ2-3; 12 positions agree with TRBD2. CDR1 is SNHLY and CDR2 is FYNNEI in the germline V gene. The CDR3 runs to 15 residues. Losses at the gene ends were 6 bases for V and 6 bases for J; bases not matched to a gene: 7.

V gene TRBV2 combines with J gene TRBJ2-2; 10 nucleotides match TRBD2. In germline, CDR1 is SNHLY, CDR2 FYNNEI. The CDR3 consists of 15 residues. J was trimmed by 0 bases and V by 8 bases; bases with no gene match: 3. CDR3 sequence: CASQTSGSNTGELFF. CDR3 nucleotides: TGTGCCAGCCAGACTAGCGGGTCGAACACCGGGGAGCTGTTTTTT.

The chain has TRBV2 and TRBJ2-1; TRBD2 agrees at 13 bases. This CDR3 region has 15 residues. Per the germline V gene, CDR1 is SNHLY and CDR2 is FYNNEI. The V segment lost 5 bases and the J segment 10 bases; nucleotides outside the gene matches: 8. The CDR3 region is CASSPTSGGAGEQFF. As DNA, the CDR3 is TGTGCCAGCAGTCCCACTAGCGGGGGGGCAGGAGAGCAGTTCTTC.

V usage is TRBV2 and J usage is TRBJ2-2, with D tentatively TRBD1 (5 bases). V was pared by 6 bases and J by 1 base, with 9 bases between. CDR1 and CDR2 (germline): SNHLY, FYNNEI. CDR3 length: 14 amino acids. CDR3 sequence reads: CASRRDRNTGELFF. The CDR3 region has the DNA TGTGCCAGCAGAAGAGACAGGAACACCGGGGAGCTGTTTTTT.

J is TRBJ2-1 and V is TRBV11-3; D may be TRBD2 (6 bases). The CDR3 runs to 17 residues. Germline V CDR1 and CDR2: SGHNT, YENEEA. Trimming pared 1 base from V and 2 bases from J, leaving 15 bases between. For the CDR3, the DNA is TGTGCCAGCAGCTTAGGTACCGGGAGTTCCCCCTACAATGAGCAGTTCTTC. As protein: CASSLGTGSSPYNEQFF.